These 32 T cell receptor beta chains originate from one sample sequenced in a study of blood T cell repertoires in COVID-19. Sequenced by immunoSEQ multiplex PCR; TCRdb stores in-frame clones only, minus some. Of roughly 140,000 clones in the sample, 65% to 90% are singletons; the top ten hold 2.5% to 3%. The sequenced sample was peripheral blood. These receptors originate from a middle-aged man with acute or convalescent COVID-19.

V gene TRBV7-8 combines with J gene TRBJ1-5; a possible D gene is TRBD1 (6 bases). There are 18 residues in the CDR3. Trimming took 5 bases from V and 3 from J, leaving 23 bases between them. Germline lookup yields CDR1 SGHVS and CDR2 FQNEAQ. DNA of the CDR3: TGTGCCAGCAGCACCAACCGGGGGGGGGACATTTTCAATCAGCCCCAGCATTTT. Translation gives CASSTNRGGDIFNQPQHF. Full variable domain (remainder filled in from reference TRBV7-8 and TRBJ1-5): GAGVSQSPRYKVAKRGQDVALRCDPISGHVSLFWYQQALGQGPEFLTYFQNEAQLDKSGLPSDRFFAERPEGSVSTLKIQRTQQEDSAVYLCASSTNRGGDIFNQPQHFGDGTRLSIL.

The chain joins TRBV19 to TRBJ2-7; D perhaps matches TRBD1 (6 bases). The germline gives CDR1 LNHDA, CDR2 SQIVND (reference sequence). The CDR3 loop spans 13 amino acids. The V end lost 5 bases, the J end lost 4 bases, and 12 bases lay between the germline ends. The CDR3 region is CASSPTTGYEQYF. CDR3 nucleotides: TGTGCCAGTAGTCCCACAACAGGGTACGAGCAGTACTTC.

For the CDR3, the DNA is TGTGCCAGCAGTCATTCAGGGCGCGAGCAGTACTTC. The encoded protein is CASSHSGREQYF. The V and J genes are TRBV12-3 or TRBV12-4 and TRBJ2-7; TRBD1 is a possible D gene (5 bases). The ends were cut back, 5 bases at V and 6 bases at J, with 11 bases in the middle. The length of the CDR3 is 12 residues.

V is TRBV4-1 and J is TRBJ1-5, with D perhaps matching TRBD1 (5 bases). The CDR3 extends over 16 amino acids. Germline V gene sequence: CDR1 MGHRA, CDR2 YSYEKL. V lost 0 bases, J lost 2 bases, and 11 bases lay in between. CDR3 DNA: TGCGCCAGCAGCCAAGAAGGCGGGGGAGGCAATCAGCCCCAGCATTTT. It yields the protein CASSQEGGGGNQPQHF.

The chain combines TRBV14 with TRBJ2-1; TRBD2 matches at 8 bases. The CDR3 spans 15 residues. From germline, CDR1 is SGHDN and CDR2 FVKESK. J was trimmed by 4 bases and V by 1 base; bases with no gene match: 3. CDR3 nucleotide sequence: TGTGCCAGCAGCCAAGTAGCGGGGATTTACAATGAGCAGTTCTTC. Residues: CASSQVAGIYNEQFF.

The chain carries TRBV6-6 and TRBJ2-7; D perhaps matches TRBD1 (6 bases). Per the germline V gene, CDR1 is MNHNY and CDR2 is SVGAGI (reference sequence). The length of the CDR3 is 14 residues. The V end was cut by 8 bases, the J end by 3 bases, with 17 bases between. The CDR3 region is CASRPTGPFYEQYF. As DNA, the CDR3 is TGTGCCAGCCGACCAACAGGGCCTTTCTACGAGCAGTACTTC.

The chain links TRBV6-6 to TRBJ1-5; 9 positions agree with TRBD1. Trimming cost V 0 bases and J 7 bases; bases outside gene matches: 7. CDR1 is MNHNY and CDR2 is SVGAGI in the germline V gene (reference sequence). The CDR3 runs 16 residues. CDR3 DNA sequence: TGTGCCAGCAGTTACTCGGGACAGGGCAACCAACAGCCCCAGCATTTT. Amino acid sequence: CASSYSGQGNQQPQHF.

The chain joins TRBV18 to TRBJ1-2; TRBD1 matches at 7 bases. The germline V gene encodes CDR1 KGHSH and CDR2 LQKENI. V trimming: 0 bases; J trimming: 4 bases; junction bases outside the gene matches: 2. This CDR3 is built from 14 residues. CDR3 sequence (DNA): TGTGCCAGCTCACCACCGGGACAGCCCTATGGCTACACCTTC. Translating gives CASSPPGQPYGYTF.

The chain uses TRBV5-4 and TRBJ1-3, with D possibly TRBD1 on 6 matching bases. Looked up from germline, CDR1 is SGHNT and CDR2 is YYREEE (reference sequence). The CDR3 is 16 amino acids. V dropped 2 bases and J dropped 2 bases, with 14 bases sitting between them. The CDR3 DNA sequence: TGTGCCAGCAGCTTCGGGGGGGGGCGAGCTGGAAACACCATATATTTT. Its protein product is CASSFGGGRAGNTIYF.

This clone was detected once. The chain employs TRBV5-4 and TRBJ2-2, with 11 bases aligning to TRBD1. The CDR3 extends over 15 amino acids. After removal of 2 bases from V and 4 bases from J, the junction contained 1 base not matched to a gene. The germline V gene encodes CDR1 SGHNT and CDR2 YYREEE (reference sequence). The CDR3 sequence is CASSFGTGGTGELFF. The DNA of the CDR3 is TGTGCCAGCAGCTTCGGGACAGGGGGCACCGGGGAGCTGTTTTTT.

The V call is TRBV9, the J call TRBJ1-4; maybe TRBD1 (6 bases). CDR1 and CDR2 (germline): SGDLS, YYNGEE. CDR3 length: 15 residues. Trimming pared 2 bases from V and 5 bases from J, leaving 13 bases between. This CDR3 reads CASSVLSDRNEKLFF. CDR3 nucleotides: TGTGCCAGCAGCGTCCTCTCAGACAGGAATGAAAAACTGTTTTTT.

This chain links TRBV7-2 with TRBJ1-6; D is ambiguous. The germline V and J ends were trimmed by 1 base and 4 bases, with 14 bases remaining between them. CDR1 SGHTA and CDR2 FQGNSA come from the germline V gene. The CDR3 totals 17 residues. CDR3 sequence reads: CASSLGGSVVYNSPLHF. Here the CDR3 DNA reads TGTGCCAGCAGCTTAGGAGGGTCCGTGGTGTATAATTCACCCCTCCACTTT.

This chain connects TRBV5-1 to TRBJ2-1, with 8 bases lining up with TRBD2. Trimming at V came to 2 bases and at J to 4 bases, leaving 2 bases not matched to a gene. The CDR3 loop spans 14 amino acids. Germline V gene data show CDR1 as SGHRS and CDR2 as YFSETQ. The CDR3, as DNA: TGCGCCAGCAGCTTAGTAGCGGGGTACAATGAGCAGTTCTTC. Translated: CASSLVAGYNEQFF.

This clone was recorded only once. This chain connects TRBV3-1 (or the pseudogene TRBV3-2) to TRBJ1-2; D might be TRBD1 (5 bases). The V and J ends lost 0 bases and 9 bases respectively, with 14 bases between them. The CDR3 consists of 14 residues. CDR1 and CDR2 (germline): LGHDT, YNNKEL (reference sequence). The CDR3 region is CASSQDQGFFRYTF. The CDR3 DNA follows: TGTGCCAGCAGCCAAGATCAGGGTTTCTTCCGCTACACCTTC.

The chain carries TRBV4-2 and TRBJ2-1; 7 bases are shared with TRBD1. Germline CDR1 reads LGHNA; CDR2 reads YNFKEQ. Trimming removed 4 bases from V and 0 bases from J; junction bases left unmatched: 6. This CDR3 region has 16 residues. CDR3 residues: CASSLGQLSSYNEQFF. CDR3 DNA: TGTGCCAGCAGCCTGGGACAGCTTAGCTCCTACAATGAGCAGTTCTTC.

This clone was detected a few times. J is TRBJ1-3 and V is TRBV30, with D uncertain. Germline CDR1 and CDR2: GTSNPN and SVGIG (reference sequence). The CDR3 covers 16 residues. V was shortened by 3 bases and J by 0 bases, with 15 bases between the two germline ends. This CDR3 is CAWRNPDGSSGNTIYF. CDR3 bases: TGTGCCTGGAGGAATCCGGACGGGAGCTCTGGAAACACCATATATTTT.

The J gene is TRBJ2-5, the V gene TRBV25-1; the D is unclear. With 3 bases removed from V and 9 bases from J, the gap between germline ends came to 8 bases. The V gene's germline CDR1 is MGHDK and CDR2 SYGVNS. The CDR3 loop spans 11 amino acids. Here the CDR3 reads CASSEGAAQYF. CDR3 bases: TGTGCCAGCAGTGAGGGTGCGGCCCAGTACTTC. The complete variable domain, with remaining parts taken from reference TRBV25-1 and TRBJ2-5, reads EADIYQTPRYLVIGTGKKITLECSQTMGHDKMYWYQQDPGMELHLIHYSYGVNSTEKGDLSSESTVSRIRTEHFPLTLESARPSHTSQYLCASSEGAAQYFGPGTRLLVL.

J is TRBJ1-2 and V is TRBV18, with D perhaps TRBD1 (5 bases). This CDR3 comprises 13 residues. V was shortened by 3 bases and J by 8 bases, with 13 bases between the two germline ends. Germline CDR1 and CDR2: KGHSH and LQKENI. CDR3 DNA sequence: TGTGCCAGCTCACCCAGGGAATATTGGGGCTACACCTTC. As protein: CASSPREYWGYTF.

The chain has TRBV5-1 and TRBJ2-1, with 9 bases that match TRBD2. V lost 1 base and J lost 4; bases outside the gene matches: 9. The CDR3 runs to 17 residues. Germline V gene sequence: CDR1 SGHRS, CDR2 YFSETQ. The CDR3 loop is CASSLSSPAGGYNEQFF. CDR3 nucleotide sequence: TGCGCCAGCAGCTTGTCTTCCCCAGCGGGAGGTTACAATGAGCAGTTCTTC.

The chain combines TRBV7-9 with TRBJ2-7; D not certain. The CDR3 has 17 amino acids. CDR1 SEHNR and CDR2 FQNEAQ come from the germline V gene (reference sequence). V gave up 5 bases and J gave up 1 base, with 21 bases separating them. CDR3 DNA sequence: TGTGCCAGCAGCCCCGGGTACGGAATTCTTCTTTCCTACGAGCAGTACTTC. Amino acids: CASSPGYGILLSYEQYF.

The chain couples TRBV9 to TRBJ2-5; 13 bases match TRBD2. The J segment lost 5 bases and the V segment lost 0 bases, leaving 7 bases of the junction unmatched. This CDR3 has 17 residues. The germline CDR1 and CDR2 sequences are SGDLS and YYNGEE. The CDR3 coding sequence is TGTGCCAGCAGCGTAGACGGACTAGCGGGAGTAGGGGAGACCCAGTACTTC. Translating it yields CASSVDGLAGVGETQYF.

The chain has TRBV11-1 and TRBJ2-3; the match to TRBD1 covers 7 bases. Germline values: CDR1 SGHAT, CDR2 FQDESV (reference sequence). V gave up 8 bases and J gave up 4 bases; unmatched junction bases: 12. The CDR3 is 15 residues long. CDR3 protein: CASRLETGSADTQYF. CDR3 nucleotides: TGTGCCAGCCGATTGGAGACAGGGAGCGCAGATACGCAGTATTTT.

The CDR3 nucleotides read TGTGCCAGCAGTGTGAGGCAAACCAACGAGCAGTACTTC. This encodes CASSVRQTNEQYF. The J gene is TRBJ2-7, the V gene TRBV25-1, with unresolved D. The V gene lost 4 bases and the J gene lost 5 bases, with 12 bases spanning the gap. CDR1 MGHDK and CDR2 SYGVNS come from the germline V gene. The CDR3 consists of 13 residues.

The CDR3 DNA reads as TGTGCCAGCAGTTTCCGTGAACAGGCTTTTGGAGTCAATGAGCAGTTCTTC. This encodes CASSFREQAFGVNEQFF. V is TRBV27 and J is TRBJ2-1, with D possibly TRBD1 on 5 matching bases. V lost 3 bases and J 6 bases, leaving 21 bases between the germline ends. This CDR3 is built from 17 residues. The germline CDR1 and CDR2 sequences are MNHEY and SMNVEV (reference sequence).

The CDR3 here is CASSQAPAGPRIPTSTDTQYF. CDR3 DNA sequence: TGCGCCAGCAGCCAAGCCCCCGCTGGGCCCCGGATACCTACTAGCACAGATACGCAGTATTTT. This chain uses TRBV4-1 with TRBJ2-3; D gene uncertain. Germline loops: CDR1 MGHRA, CDR2 YSYEKL. The CDR3 totals 21 residues. Trimming cost V 1 base and J 0 bases, with 26 bases left between them.

V is TRBV11-2 and J is TRBJ1-1; the D gene is possibly TRBD1 (5 bases). This CDR3 contains 20 residues. Germline V gene lookup returns CDR1 SGHAT and CDR2 FQNNGV. The V and J ends lost 0 bases and 0 bases respectively, with 23 bases between them. CDR3 residues: CASSLDRGWVLGGLNTEAFF. CDR3 in DNA: TGTGCCAGCAGCTTAGACCGGGGGTGGGTCTTGGGGGGTTTGAACACTGAAGCTTTCTTT.

The rearrangement joins TRBV5-1 to TRBJ2-6; D unclear. This CDR3 has 15 residues. V lost 0 bases, J lost 0 bases, and 4 bases lay in between. CDR1 SGHRS and CDR2 YFSETQ come from the germline V gene. CDR3 in DNA: TGCGCCAGCAGCTTGGGGAGCTCTGGGGCCAACGTCCTGACTTTC. It encodes CASSLGSSGANVLTF.

The rearrangement joins TRBV5-4 to TRBJ2-3; a weak D match, TRBD2 (5 bases). CDR1 is SGHNT, CDR2 YYREEE, per germline (reference sequence). The germline V and J ends were trimmed by 4 bases and 3 bases, with 18 bases remaining between them. The CDR3 has 16 amino acids. The CDR3 here is CASSPRTDLRTDTQYF. The CDR3 DNA follows: TGTGCCAGCAGCCCGCGGACTGACCTAAGAACAGATACGCAGTATTTT.

Only one count was recorded for this clone. The chain joins TRBV19 to TRBJ2-7, with D tentatively TRBD1 (6 bases). Per germline, CDR1 LNHDA and CDR2 SQIVND (reference sequence). CDR3 size: 13 residues. Between the trimmed V and J ends, which lost 11 bases and 5 bases, there was a span of 19 bases. DNA for the CDR3: TGTGCCTCCAGTATAAGGGGGTATGACGAGCAGTACTTC. Translating it yields CASSIRGYDEQYF.

This clone has a single count. The J gene is TRBJ1-4, the V gene TRBV4-2; D unclear. The V end lost 1 base, the J end lost 7 bases, and 13 bases lay between the germline ends. Germline CDR1 LGHNA, CDR2 YNFKEQ. This CDR3 is built from 15 residues. The CDR3 reads CASSQGLGSGEKLFF. The CDR3 region has the DNA TGTGCCAGCAGCCAAGGGCTGGGGAGTGGTGAAAAACTGTTTTTT.

This sequence joins TRBV19 and TRBJ1-5; D not resolved. The germline V gene encodes CDR1 LNHDA and CDR2 SQIVND (reference sequence). CDR3 length equals 15 residues. V lost 6 bases and J lost 4, with 16 bases in between. The CDR3 loop is CASRAGGQENQPQHF. In DNA, the CDR3 is TGTGCCAGTAGGGCGGGCGGGCAGGAGAATCAGCCCCAGCATTTT.

This clone was found a few times. The chain carries TRBV11-2 and TRBJ1-2; D is ambiguous. This CDR3 comprises 15 residues. Germline CDR1 is SGHAT and CDR2 is FQNNGV. V lost 5 bases and J lost 1, with 14 bases in between. The CDR3 nucleotides are TGTGCCAGCAGCCATACAACTCAGGATAACTATGGCTACACCTTC. Translation: CASSHTTQDNYGYTF.